What follows are 15 T cell receptor beta chains derived from one specimen sequenced in a study of shared clonotypes between healthy human individuals. Sequencing used immunoSEQ multiplex PCR; TCRdb keeps in-frame clones, though not all of them. The sample includes more than 2 million clones, about 93% of them seen just once. CD8 cells regarded as naive lacked CD45RO, were positively chosen for CCR7, and omitted terminally differentiated effector memory CD45RA+ cells. Sequencing was performed on naive CD8+ T cells from PBMCs. The receptors originated from a man younger than 30 in good health. Some clones in this sample may be carry-over from other donors' samples.

This chain connects TRBV5-4 to TRBJ2-1; no firm D call. Germline V gives CDR1 SGHNT, CDR2 YYREEE (reference sequence). V dropped 0 bases and J dropped 5 bases, with 15 bases sitting between them. There are 16 residues in the CDR3. The CDR3 spells CASSLGPVLPNNEQFF. The CDR3 DNA reads TGTGCCAGCAGCTTGGGTCCGGTACTACCTAACAATGAGCAGTTCTTC.

V gene TRBV6-4 combines with J gene TRBJ2-6; 7 bases map to TRBD1. The CDR3 covers 16 residues. V was clipped by 2 bases and J by 2 bases; unmatched bases: 3. The V gene's germline CDR1 is MRHNA and CDR2 SNTAGT. CDR3 protein: CASSDTTGAGANVLTF. The CDR3 nucleotides are TGTGCCAGCAGTGACACTACAGGGGCTGGGGCCAACGTCCTGACTTTC.

This chain uses TRBV25-1 with TRBJ1-2; TRBD1 is a possible D gene (6 bases). The CDR3 totals 18 residues. Germline V gives CDR1 MGHDK, CDR2 SYGVNS. Trimming pared 4 bases from V and 4 bases from J, leaving 25 bases between. For the CDR3, the DNA is TGTGCCAGCAGTGGTCGAACTGGAGGGGGTAAAGAGGTCTATGGCTACACCTTC. Translating gives CASSGRTGGGKEVYGYTF.

The rearrangement uses TRBV5-1 and TRBJ2-7; TRBD1 is a possible D gene (6 bases). The V end was cut by 4 bases, the J end by 5 bases, with 31 bases between. This CDR3 comprises 19 residues. Germline lookup yields CDR1 SGHRS and CDR2 YFSETQ. CDR3 sequence (DNA): TGCGCCAGCAGCCCGACACCCAGGACAGAGCGACTCCTAGGGGACGAGCAGTACTTC. Encoded protein: CASSPTPRTERLLGDEQYF.

This chain links TRBV7-9 with TRBJ1-2, with a possible D match to TRBD1 (5 bases). With 4 bases removed from V and 2 bases from J, the gap between germline ends came to 20 bases. This CDR3 has 17 residues. Germline CDR1 reads SEHNR; CDR2 reads FQNEAQ (reference sequence). The CDR3 region is CASSYGSSGSGNYGYTF. As DNA, the CDR3 is TGTGCCAGCAGCTATGGCTCAAGCGGGTCAGGGAACTATGGCTACACCTTC. The full variable domain, in which reference TRBV7-9 and TRBJ1-2 provide the parts outside the CDR3, is DTGVSQNPRHKITKRGQNVTFRCDPISEHNRLYWYRQTLGQGPEFLTYFQNEAQLEKSRLLSDRFSAERPKGSFSTLEIQRTEQGDSAMYLCASSYGSSGSGNYGYTFGSGTRLTVV.

The V call is TRBV5-3, the J call TRBJ1-4; no definite D call. TRBV5-3 falls under the ORF class, with uncertain function. The CDR3 runs 13 residues. V lost 3 bases, J lost 8 bases, and 11 bases lay in between. CDR3 coding DNA: TGTGCCAGAAGCTACCCACGCAGGGAAAAACTGTTTTTT. This encodes CARSYPRREKLFF.

The chain combines TRBV5-8 with TRBJ1-2; D is uncertain. Germline CDR1 SGHTS, CDR2 YDEGEE. The CDR3 contains 13 residues. Trimming took 3 bases from V and 1 from J, leaving 7 bases between them. The CDR3 reads CASSSPDNYGYTF. CDR3 in DNA: TGTGCCAGCAGCTCACCGGATAACTATGGCTACACCTTC.

This clone has only one observation. The V and J genes are TRBV29-1 and TRBJ2-5; D could derive from TRBD1 or TRBD2 (5 bases each). The CDR3 has 13 amino acids. Trimming left V 4 bases short and J 0 bases short, with 9 bases between. CDR1 and CDR2 from the germline V gene are SQVTM and ANQGSEA. Here the CDR3 reads CSVVGTYQETQYF. CDR3 nucleotides: TGCAGCGTTGTAGGGACGTACCAAGAGACCCAGTACTTC.

The chain recombines TRBV27 with TRBJ2-5, with 10 bases lining up with TRBD1. The J segment lost 5 bases and the V segment lost 7 bases, leaving 7 bases of the junction unmatched. The CDR3 runs 14 residues. Germline V gives CDR1 MNHEY, CDR2 SMNVEV (reference sequence). This CDR3 reads CASTVTGGEETQYF. CDR3 in DNA: TGTGCCAGCACGGTGACAGGGGGCGAGGAGACCCAGTACTTC.

This sequence joins TRBV4-1 and TRBJ2-7; D not resolved. Germline CDR1 is MGHRA and CDR2 is YSYEKL. The CDR3 spans 15 residues. The ends were cut back, 2 bases at V and 5 bases at J, with 16 bases in the middle. The chain's CDR3 is CASSQKHPSNHEQYF. CDR3 nucleotide sequence: TGCGCCAGCAGCCAAAAACACCCATCTAACCACGAGCAGTACTTC.

The chain uses TRBV27 and TRBJ1-5, with TRBD1 identical over 9 bases. After removal of 6 bases from V and 2 bases from J, the junction contained 2 bases not matched to a gene. CDR1 is MNHEY, CDR2 SMNVEV, per germline (reference sequence). The CDR3 loop spans 14 amino acids. The chain's CDR3 is CASRRTGGNQPQHF. CDR3 bases: TGTGCCAGCAGGCGGACAGGGGGCAATCAGCCCCAGCATTTT.

This sequence joins TRBV9 and TRBJ2-1; possibly TRBD1 or TRBD2 for D (5 bases each). This CDR3 spans 12 amino acids. CDR1 SGDLS and CDR2 YYNGEE come from the germline V gene. The V end was cut by 3 bases, the J end by 10 bases, with 11 bases between. As DNA, the CDR3 is TGTGCCAGCAGCGCCGGGGCAGGAGAGCAGTTCTTC. Amino acids: CASSAGAGEQFF.

The chain is built from TRBV11-2 and TRBJ1-4; no definite D call. CDR3 size: 13 residues. Germline V CDR1 and CDR2: SGHAT, FQNNGV. The V and J ends lost 5 bases and 0 bases respectively, with 4 bases between them. CDR3 coding DNA: TGTGCCAGCAGCCTTTCAACTAATGAAAAACTGTTTTTT. This gives the protein CASSLSTNEKLFF.

Only a few counts were recorded for this clone. V usage is TRBV7-9 and J usage is TRBJ1-1, with D uncertain. The germline CDR1 and CDR2 sequences are SEHNR and FQNEAQ (reference sequence). V shed 4 bases and J shed 2 bases, with 8 bases lying between them. CDR3 length: 13 residues. CDR3 amino acids: CASSSLPNTEAFF. In nucleotides, the CDR3 is TGTGCCAGCAGCTCCCTGCCTAACACTGAAGCTTTCTTT.

This clone came up once. The sample has other DNA sequences that encode this CDR3 too. This sequence joins TRBV4-1 and TRBJ1-3; D perhaps matches TRBD1 (5 bases). V was trimmed by 1 base and J by 0 bases, leaving 10 bases between them. The CDR3 has 16 residues. Germline V gene data show CDR1 as MGHRA and CDR2 as YSYEKL. CDR3 bases: TGCGCCAGCAGCCAAGTTTCTGGGGGCTCTGGAAACACCATATATTTT. Protein: CASSQVSGGSGNTIYF.